The 5 T cell receptor beta chains listed next were all sequenced from one sample in a study of long-term antiretroviral therapy in people with HIV. Samples were assayed with immunoSEQ v3.0 at survey level. The protocol was immunoSEQ multiplex PCR, while the TCRdb copy is restricted to in-frame clones and leaves out a portion. The sample yields 20,000 or so clones, less than 85% seen once. This specimen was unsorted PBMCs, taken 0.5 years before starting antiretroviral therapy. The receptors were gathered from a woman aged 50 to 60 with HIV.

This rearrangement joins TRBV7-3 to TRBJ2-2; D may correspond to TRBD1 or TRBD2 (5 bases each). The CDR3 loop spans 17 amino acids. Germline CDR1 and CDR2: SGHTA and FQGTGA. The ends were cut back, 6 bases at V and 0 bases at J, with 17 bases in the middle. The CDR3 coding sequence is TGTGCCAGCAGGCCCACCTCCGGGACGCCGAACACCGGGGAGCTGTTTTTT. Amino acid sequence: CASRPTSGTPNTGELFF.

The chain's CDR3 is CASSLDPGEQFF. The CDR3 DNA reads TGTGCCAGCAGCTTGGACCCTGGTGAGCAGTTCTTC. The chain couples TRBV5-6 to TRBJ2-1; D uncertain. Trimming took off 0 bases at V and 9 bases at J, with 7 bases between the two ends. The CDR3 extends over 12 amino acids. CDR1 and CDR2 (germline): SGHDT, YYEEEE.

This clone was seen a single time. The chain links TRBV5-4 to TRBJ2-5; possibly TRBD2 for D (5 bases). The V end lost 0 bases, the J end lost 3 bases, and 9 bases lay between the germline ends. This CDR3 comprises 14 residues. The germline V gene has CDR1 SGHNT and CDR2 YYREEE (reference sequence). The CDR3: CASSLDREEETQYF. The CDR3 DNA sequence: TGTGCCAGCAGCTTGGACCGGGAAGAAGAGACCCAGTACTTC.

This clone has only a few counts. V gene TRBV5-1 combines with J gene TRBJ2-7, with D possibly called TRBD1 or TRBD2 (5 bases each). V lost 0 bases and J 0 bases, leaving 10 bases between the germline ends. Per germline, CDR1 SGHRS and CDR2 YFSETQ. The CDR3 runs to 15 residues. CDR3 sequence reads: CASSLAPGSSYEQYV. The CDR3 DNA reads TGCGCCAGCAGCTTGGCGCCAGGGAGCTCCTACGAGCAGTACGTC.

V gene TRBV7-9 combines with J gene TRBJ1-2, with D uncertain. CDR3 length: 15 residues. In germline, CDR1 is SEHNR, CDR2 FQNEAQ (reference sequence). Trimming removed 1 base at V and 8 bases at J, with 17 bases between. The CDR3 coding sequence is TGTGCCAGCAGCTTAGAAGGGCTTGGGCAAGCCGGCTACACCTTC. Amino acid sequence: CASSLEGLGQAGYTF.